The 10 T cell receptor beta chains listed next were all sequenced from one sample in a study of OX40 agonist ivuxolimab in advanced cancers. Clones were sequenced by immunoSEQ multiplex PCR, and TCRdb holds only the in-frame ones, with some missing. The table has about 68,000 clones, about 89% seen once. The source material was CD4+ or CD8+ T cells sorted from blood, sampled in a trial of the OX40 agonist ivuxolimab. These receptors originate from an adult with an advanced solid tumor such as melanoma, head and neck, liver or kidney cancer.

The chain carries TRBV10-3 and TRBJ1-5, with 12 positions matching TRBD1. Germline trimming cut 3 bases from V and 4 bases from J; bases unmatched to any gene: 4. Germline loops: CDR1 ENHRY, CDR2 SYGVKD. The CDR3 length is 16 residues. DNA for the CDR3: TGTGCCATCAGTGAAGGGACAGGGGGCTATAATCAGCCCCAGCATTTT. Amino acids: CAISEGTGGYNQPQHF.

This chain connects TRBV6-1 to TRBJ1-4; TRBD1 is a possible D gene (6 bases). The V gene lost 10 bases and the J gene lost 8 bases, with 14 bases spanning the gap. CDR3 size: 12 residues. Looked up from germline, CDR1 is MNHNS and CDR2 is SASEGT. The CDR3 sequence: CANDRLEEKLFF. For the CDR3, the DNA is TGTGCCAACGACAGGTTAGAGGAAAAACTGTTTTTT.

CDR3 bases: TGTGCCAGCAGCTTAATGGGGCCCGGGGAGCTGTTTTTT. Translation: CASSLMGPGELFF. This chain uses TRBV7-9 with TRBJ2-2, with D possibly TRBD1 on 5 matching bases. Trimming shortened V by 2 bases and J by 6 bases, and 7 bases separated the two germline ends. Per the germline V gene, CDR1 is SEHNR and CDR2 is FQNEAQ (reference sequence). This CDR3 is 13 amino acids long.

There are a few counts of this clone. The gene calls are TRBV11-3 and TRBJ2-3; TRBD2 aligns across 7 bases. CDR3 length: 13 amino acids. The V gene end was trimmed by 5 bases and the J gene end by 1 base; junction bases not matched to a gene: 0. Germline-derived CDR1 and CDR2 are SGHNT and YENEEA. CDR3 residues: CASSGRGTDTQYF. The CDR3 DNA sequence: TGTGCCAGCAGCGGGAGGGGCACAGATACGCAGTATTTT.

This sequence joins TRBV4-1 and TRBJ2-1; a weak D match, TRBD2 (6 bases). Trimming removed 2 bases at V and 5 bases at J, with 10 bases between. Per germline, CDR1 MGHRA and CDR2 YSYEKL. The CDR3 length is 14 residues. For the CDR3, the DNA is TGCGCCAGCAGCCAACTAGCGAGCAACAATGAGCAGTTCTTC. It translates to CASSQLASNNEQFF.

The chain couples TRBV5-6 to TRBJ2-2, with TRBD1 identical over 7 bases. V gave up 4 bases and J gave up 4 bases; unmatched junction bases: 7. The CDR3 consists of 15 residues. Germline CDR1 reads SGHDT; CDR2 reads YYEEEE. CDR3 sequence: CASSPQGIGTGELFF. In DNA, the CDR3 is TGTGCCAGCAGCCCACAGGGGATTGGCACCGGGGAGCTGTTTTTT.

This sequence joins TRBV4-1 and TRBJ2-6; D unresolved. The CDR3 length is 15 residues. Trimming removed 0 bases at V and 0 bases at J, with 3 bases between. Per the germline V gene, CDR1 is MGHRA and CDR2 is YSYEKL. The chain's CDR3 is CASSQEGSGANVLTF. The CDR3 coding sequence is TGCGCCAGCAGCCAAGAGGGCTCTGGGGCCAACGTCCTGACTTTC.

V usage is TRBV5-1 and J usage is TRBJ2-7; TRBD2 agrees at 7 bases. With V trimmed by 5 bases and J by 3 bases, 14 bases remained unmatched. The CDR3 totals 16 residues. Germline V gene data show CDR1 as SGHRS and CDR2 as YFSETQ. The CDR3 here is CASSGLDGLPIYEQYF. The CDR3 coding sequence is TGCGCCAGCAGTGGACTAGATGGACTACCAATCTACGAGCAGTACTTC.

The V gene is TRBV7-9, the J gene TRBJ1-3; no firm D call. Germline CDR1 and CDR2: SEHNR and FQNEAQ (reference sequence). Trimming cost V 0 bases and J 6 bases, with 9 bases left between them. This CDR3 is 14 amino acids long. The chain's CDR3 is CASSLAFSINTIYF. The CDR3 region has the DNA TGTGCCAGCAGCTTAGCCTTTTCGATAAACACCATATATTTT. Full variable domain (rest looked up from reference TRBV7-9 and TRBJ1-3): DTGVSQNPRHKITKRGQNVTFRCDPISEHNRLYWYRQTLGQGPEFLTYFQNEAQLEKSRLLSDRFSAERPKGSFSTLEIQRTEQGDSAMYLCASSLAFSINTIYFGEGSWLTVV.

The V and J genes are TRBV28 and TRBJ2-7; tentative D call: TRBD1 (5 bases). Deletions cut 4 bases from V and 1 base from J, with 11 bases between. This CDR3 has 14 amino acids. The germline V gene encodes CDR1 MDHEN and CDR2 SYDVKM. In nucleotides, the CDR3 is TGTGCCAGCAGTTCCAGGAAGGGGTCCTACGAGCAGTACTTC. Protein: CASSSRKGSYEQYF.